This T cell receptor beta chain was recorded in a study of T cells after yellow fever vaccination. Study details: Libraries from low-cell-number fractions were prepared with the SMART-Seq v4 Ultra Low Input RNA kit. The study, taken as a whole, reports: CD4 and CD8 compartments shared a small share of clonotypes.

At least ten counts were recorded for this clonotype. No antigen is known for it. Researchers made TCR cDNA using 5'RACE template switching, and this step added a universal primer site and UMIs. TCRdb reanalysed the 5' RACE reads using MiXCR and keeps one entry per CDR3 protein. The sample carries fewer than 450,000 distinct CDR3 sequences, about 4% recorded once. This receptor was obtained from a man aged 18-30 years who received the YFV17D yellow fever vaccine. The sequencing used PBMCs, collected 5 days after the yellow fever booster vaccination.

The CDR3 spells CASSQVGTIKNTEAFF. CDR3 nucleotides: TGCGCCAGCAGCCAAGTCGGGACAATTAAGAACACTGAAGCTTTCTTT. The chain uses TRBV4-1 and TRBJ1-1, with a possible D match to TRBD1 (6 bases). This CDR3 comprises 16 residues. V was trimmed by 1 base and J by 1 base, leaving 13 bases between them. The V gene's germline CDR1 is MGHRA and CDR2 YSYEKL.